These 32 T cell receptor beta chains were sequenced from one sample in a study of T cell repertoires in breast cancer. A second nested PCR with blocking oligonucleotides suppressed unpaired genes. TCRdb re-derived calls from the emulsion pairing reads in MiXCR, one entry per CDR3 protein. The sample has nearly 40,000 distinct CDR3 sequences, under 60% seen once. Paired alpha-beta TCRs of CD8+ T cells were analyzed by expanded emulsion RT-PCR. The sample comprised CD8+ T cells. The source is a pool of human donors with breast cancer or a healthy control (not recorded which).

This clonotype was observed a handful of times. The chain recombines TRBV6-6 with TRBJ2-7, with 11 bases fitting TRBD2. This CDR3 has 14 amino acids. V was clipped by 5 bases and J by 6 bases; unmatched bases: 6. Germline V gives CDR1 MNHNY, CDR2 SVGAGI (reference sequence). The CDR3 here is CASSILAGDSEQYF. The CDR3 nucleotides are TGTGCCAGCAGTATACTAGCGGGAGACTCCGAGCAGTACTTC.

The chain recombines TRBV2 with TRBJ2-7; a possible D gene is TRBD1 (5 bases). Germline-derived CDR1 and CDR2 are SNHLY and FYNNEI. The CDR3 extends over 13 amino acids. Trimming took off 3 bases at V and 4 bases at J, with 10 bases between the two ends. In DNA form, the CDR3 reads TGTGCCAGCAGTGATGACAGCTGGTACGAGCAGTACTTC. This translates into CASSDDSWYEQYF.

The chain has TRBV5-4 and TRBJ1-1, with unresolved D. The germline gives CDR1 SGHNT, CDR2 YYREEE (reference sequence). The CDR3 has 14 amino acids. The V gene lost 4 bases and the J gene lost 5 bases, with 15 bases spanning the gap. The chain's CDR3 is CASSQSWVRTEAFF. The CDR3, as DNA: TGTGCCAGCAGCCAGTCGTGGGTACGGACTGAAGCTTTCTTT.

This clonotype came up many times. This sequence joins TRBV6-1 and TRBJ2-5; 11 nucleotides agree with TRBD2. CDR3 length equals 16 residues. Germline V gene lookup returns CDR1 MNHNS and CDR2 SASEGT. V was clipped by 5 bases and J by 1 base; unmatched bases: 6. The CDR3 DNA sequence: TGTGCCAGCAGTTCGATAGCGGGGGGGAGCCAAGAGACCCAGTACTTC. As protein: CASSSIAGGSQETQYF.

This clonotype came up a few times. V usage is TRBV20-1 and J usage is TRBJ2-7, with a tentative D call TRBD2 (5 bases). The CDR3 contains 13 residues. The germline gives CDR1 DFQATT, CDR2 SNEGSKA (reference sequence). V gave up 4 bases and J gave up 2 bases, with 12 bases separating them. Written as DNA, the CDR3 is TGCAGTGCTATTAAGAGCGGCACCTACGAGCAGTACTTC. Translating gives CSAIKSGTYEQYF.

The J gene is TRBJ2-5, the V gene TRBV19, with a weak D call TRBD1 (6 bases). The germline V gene encodes CDR1 LNHDA and CDR2 SQIVND (reference sequence). This CDR3 is 13 amino acids long. Trimming cost V 9 bases and J 5 bases, with 16 bases left between them. The CDR3 region has the DNA TGTGCCAGCAGCGGTACAGGGTTGGAGACCCAGTACTTC. This sequence encodes CASSGTGLETQYF.

The V call is TRBV19, the J call TRBJ2-6, with D perhaps matching TRBD2 (5 bases). The CDR3 spans 16 residues. Trimming cost V 3 bases and J 0 bases, with 9 bases left between them. The V gene's germline CDR1 is LNHDA and CDR2 SQIVND (reference sequence). CDR3 bases: TGTGCCAGTAGTATTAAGCGGAGCTCTGGGGCCAACGTCCTGACTTTC. Protein product: CASSIKRSSGANVLTF.

This sequence joins TRBV20-1 and TRBJ1-4; 7 nucleotides agree with TRBD1. CDR1 and CDR2 from the germline V gene are DFQATT and SNEGSKA (reference sequence). CDR3 length: 13 residues. Unmatched junction bases numbered 5, after V lost 6 bases and J lost 4 bases. CDR3 in DNA: TGCAGTGCCCAGACAGGGTTTAATGAAAAACTGTTTTTT. Translated: CSAQTGFNEKLFF.

About this clonotype itself: Sequence at one end of the junction differs from germline and may be a read error. The rearrangement joins TRBV6-1 to TRBJ2-5; 8 bases fit TRBD1. CDR3 length equals 13 residues. Per the germline V gene, CDR1 is MNHNS and CDR2 is SASEGT. CDR3 protein: CASSRGQGETQYF. The CDR3 DNA follows: TGTGCCAGCAGTAGAGGACAGGGAGAGACCCAGTACTTT.

J is TRBJ2-7 and V is TRBV4-1; TRBD1 is a possible D gene (6 bases). Germline loops: CDR1 MGHRA, CDR2 YSYEKL. The CDR3 is made up of 15 amino acids. The V and J ends lost 0 bases and 8 bases respectively, with 17 bases between them. Here the CDR3 reads CASSQDVGTLYKQYF. DNA of the CDR3: TGCGCCAGCAGCCAAGATGTCGGGACACTATACAAGCAGTACTTC.

With respect to this clonotype: The conserved phenylalanine or tryptophan normally closing the CDR3 is absent here, so this likely arose from a read error. Because the CDR3's place on the DNA is in doubt, the DNA is left out and the CDR3 is given as listed by TCRdb. This chain connects TRBV6-1 to TRBJ2-1; whether TRBD2, the table's D call, matches the DNA was not checked. Inclusive of both ends, the CDR3 amounts to 14 amino acids. Germline V lookup: CDR1 MNHNS, CDR2 SASEGT. The CDR3 spells CASTDGTSGRAKFL.

On this clonotype: A much larger clonotype is one base distant, so this may be a read error. The J gene is TRBJ2-1, the V gene TRBV20-1; TRBD2 agrees at 10 bases. CDR1 DFQATT and CDR2 SNEGSKA come from the germline V gene (reference sequence). The CDR3 contains 15 residues. Unmatched junction bases numbered 11, after V lost 3 bases and J lost 9 bases. Here the CDR3 DNA reads TGCAGTGCTAGGAAACCTAGCGGGAGTGAGAGTGAGCAGTTCTTC. Amino acid sequence: CSARKPSGSESEQFF.

The gene calls are TRBV29-1 and TRBJ2-1, with 12 bases lining up with TRBD2. Germline assignment: CDR1 SQVTM and CDR2 ANQGSEA. The V and J ends lost 6 bases and 4 bases, in that order; junction bases with no gene match: 7. The CDR3 has 15 amino acids. CDR3 sequence: CSVLGTSGYYNEQFF. CDR3 nucleotides: TGCAGCGTCCTCGGGACTAGCGGGTATTACAATGAGCAGTTCTTC.

This clonotype was observed a single time. One end of the junction does not line up with germline, which may come from a read error. V usage is TRBV27 and J usage is TRBJ2-2; D gene uncertain. The germline V gene has CDR1 MNHEY and CDR2 SMNVEV (reference sequence). The length of the CDR3 is 13 residues. The CDR3 DNA reads as TGTGCCAGCAGTTTTGGTAACATCGGGGAGCTGTTTTTT. It is translated as CASSFGNIGELFF.

The rearrangement links TRBV7-9 to TRBJ2-7; no clear D gene. CDR3 length: 13 amino acids. The germline gives CDR1 SEHNR, CDR2 FQNEAQ (reference sequence). Trimming removed 0 bases at V and 8 bases at J, with 11 bases between. CDR3 amino acids: CASSLAMTGQQYF. The CDR3 region has the DNA TGTGCCAGCAGCTTAGCGATGACCGGACAGCAGTACTTC. The variable domain in full, with the rest retrieved from reference TRBV7-9 and TRBJ2-7, is DTGVSQNPRHKITKRGQNVTFRCDPISEHNRLYWYRQTLGQGPEFLTYFQNEAQLEKSRLLSDRFSAERPKGSFSTLEIQRTEQGDSAMYLCASSLAMTGQQYFGPGTRLTVT.

This clonotype was recorded a few times. The chain uses TRBV27 and TRBJ2-7; a possible D gene is TRBD1 (6 bases). The CDR3 is 15 amino acids. From germline, CDR1 is MNHEY and CDR2 SMNVEV (reference sequence). V was cut by 2 bases and J by 0 bases, with 11 bases left in between. The CDR3 DNA reads TGTGCCAGCAGTTTACTGGCCAGGGGCTCCTACGAGCAGTACTTC. Its translation is CASSLLARGSYEQYF.

This clonotype has only a few counts. V gene TRBV18 combines with J gene TRBJ1-1, with D hard to call. The germline V gene has CDR1 KGHSH and CDR2 LQKENI. The CDR3 spans 14 residues. V was trimmed by 6 bases and J by 1 base, leaving 12 bases between them. The CDR3 nucleotides are TGTGCCAGCTCGCGCCAGTCACCGAACACTGAAGCTTTCTTT. Translating it yields CASSRQSPNTEAFF.

The chain couples TRBV9 to TRBJ2-1, with a tentative D call TRBD2 (5 bases). Germline-derived CDR1 and CDR2 are SGDLS and YYNGEE. CDR3 length: 15 amino acids. Between the trimmed V and J ends, which lost 4 bases and 4 bases, there was a span of 15 bases. The DNA of the CDR3 is TGTGCCAGCAGCACTACTAGAATTCCGTACAATGAGCAGTTCTTC. This translates into CASSTTRIPYNEQFF.

This clonotype has more than one count but fewer than ten. The chain couples TRBV20-1 to TRBJ1-3; tentatively, D is TRBD1 (6 bases). This CDR3 comprises 14 residues. The V end lost 5 bases, the J end lost 7 bases, and 18 bases lay between the germline ends. Germline CDR1 reads DFQATT; CDR2 reads SNEGSKA (reference sequence). This chain's CDR3 is CSAPSVQGGNTIYF. In nucleotides, the CDR3 is TGCAGTGCTCCTTCCGTCCAAGGGGGGAACACCATATATTTT.

This chain uses TRBV20-1 with TRBJ1-2; the D is unclear. V gave up 4 bases and J gave up 3 bases, with 12 bases separating them. The CDR3 has 13 residues. CDR1 is DFQATT, CDR2 SNEGSKA, per germline (reference sequence). The CDR3 protein is CSAIQPSYYGYTF. Written as DNA, the CDR3 is TGCAGTGCTATACAGCCGAGCTACTATGGCTACACCTTC.

The V and J genes are TRBV11-2 and TRBJ2-1; TRBD2 matches 10 bases. CDR3 length equals 17 residues. Trimming cost V 0 bases and J 6 bases; bases outside gene matches: 8. CDR1 is SGHAT and CDR2 is FQNNGV in the germline V gene. CDR3 residues: CASSLDPSGRATNEQFF. CDR3 in DNA: TGTGCCAGCAGCTTAGATCCCAGCGGGAGGGCTACCAATGAGCAGTTCTTC. Based on the CDR3 plus reference TRBV11-2 and TRBJ2-1, the full variable domain is EAGVAQSPRYKIIEKRQSVAFWCNPISGHATLYWYQQILGQGPKLLIQFQNNGVVDDSQLPKDRFSAERLKGVDSTLKIQPAKLEDSAVYLCASSLDPSGRATNEQFFGPGTRLTVL.

The V and J genes are TRBV11-2 and TRBJ2-3; a weak D match, TRBD2 (5 bases). The V gene's germline CDR1 is SGHAT and CDR2 FQNNGV. Trimming cost V 1 base and J 1 base, with 9 bases left between them. The CDR3 covers 15 residues. Written as DNA, the CDR3 is TGTGCCAGCAGCTTAGGGGCTAGCCGCACAGATACGCAGTATTTT. Translated: CASSLGASRTDTQYF.

The rearrangement uses TRBV20-1 and TRBJ2-7; weak D call: TRBD2 (6 bases). The germline CDR1 and CDR2 sequences are DFQATT and SNEGSKA (reference sequence). The CDR3 is 14 amino acids. Trimming took off 3 bases at V and 3 bases at J, with 15 bases between the two ends. CDR3 nucleotides: TGCAGTGCTAGGGGACTCTCTGAGGGCTACGAGCAGTACTTC. Amino acids: CSARGLSEGYEQYF.

This clonotype appeared a few times. V gene TRBV20-1 combines with J gene TRBJ2-3; no clear D gene. The CDR3 sequence is 13 residues long. Trimming stripped 3 bases from V and 2 bases from J, with 9 bases between. CDR1 is DFQATT and CDR2 is SNEGSKA in the germline V gene (reference sequence). The CDR3 DNA follows: TGCAGTGCTAGTCAGAGCGCCACAGATACGCAGTATTTT. Protein product: CSASQSATDTQYF.

The gene calls are TRBV11-2 and TRBJ2-3, with D perhaps TRBD1 or TRBD2 (5 bases each). The CDR3 is 16 amino acids. The germline V gene has CDR1 SGHAT and CDR2 FQNNGV. Trimming stripped 3 bases from V and 1 base from J, with 14 bases between. CDR3 in DNA: TGTGCCAGCAGCTTCGTCCGGGGCGTGGGCACAGATACGCAGTATTTT. Its protein product is CASSFVRGVGTDTQYF.

This chain joins TRBV24-1 and TRBJ2-3, with TRBD1 identical over 11 bases. The germline V gene has CDR1 KGHDR and CDR2 SFDVKD. CDR3 size: 14 residues. V trimming: 6 bases; J trimming: 5 bases; junction bases outside the gene matches: 3. The CDR3 nucleotides read TGTGCCACCAGTCGGGGACAGGGGGAAGATACGCAGTATTTT. Its protein product is CATSRGQGEDTQYF.

This clonotype was counted a few times. The chain recombines TRBV29-1 with TRBJ1-1; D is perhaps TRBD1 (6 bases). V lost 4 bases and J lost 5, with 14 bases in between. This CDR3 region has 13 residues. From germline, CDR1 is SQVTM and CDR2 ANQGSEA. The CDR3 here is CSVVGQGMTEAFF. The CDR3 DNA reads as TGCAGCGTTGTGGGGCAGGGGATGACTGAAGCTTTCTTT.

This chain joins TRBV20-1 and TRBJ1-6, with 9 bases aligning to TRBD1. The CDR3 length is 13 residues. In germline, CDR1 is DFQATT, CDR2 SNEGSKA (reference sequence). Losses at the gene ends were 6 bases for V and 9 bases for J; bases not matched to a gene: 6. The CDR3 spells CSARTGVGSPLHF. In DNA, the CDR3 is TGCAGTGCCAGGACAGGGGTCGGTTCACCCCTCCACTTT.

The chain carries TRBV19 and TRBJ2-1; D is unresolved. The V end was cut by 5 bases, the J end by 1 base, with 6 bases between. CDR3 length equals 13 residues. Per the germline V gene, CDR1 is LNHDA and CDR2 is SQIVND (reference sequence). The CDR3 region is CASSGLSYNEQFF. The CDR3 DNA sequence: TGTGCCAGTAGTGGGCTTTCCTACAATGAGCAGTTCTTC.

The rearrangement joins TRBV20-1 to TRBJ1-2, with D hard to call. The CDR3 contains 15 residues. The germline gives CDR1 DFQATT, CDR2 SNEGSKA (reference sequence). The V and J ends lost 1 base and 6 bases respectively, with 18 bases between them. For the CDR3, the DNA is TGCAGTGCTAGAGTGTCGCTGGGCGCACTGAATGGCTACACCTTC. As protein: CSARVSLGALNGYTF.

The V call is TRBV6-1, the J call TRBJ1-6; possible D gene TRBD1, 6 bases. Germline assignment: CDR1 MNHNS and CDR2 SASEGT. The V end lost 6 bases, the J end lost 7 bases, and 13 bases lay between the germline ends. The CDR3 is 14 residues long. The CDR3 nucleotides read TGTGCCAGCAGAATGGACAGCGAGAATTCACCCCTCCACTTT. Translation: CASRMDSENSPLHF.

This clonotype was seen more than once but under ten times. The chain couples TRBV6-1 to TRBJ2-1; D not certain. V lost 5 bases and J 5 bases, leaving 10 bases between the germline ends. The CDR3 sequence is 13 residues long. Germline values: CDR1 MNHNS, CDR2 SASEGT. The CDR3 coding sequence is TGTGCCAGCAGTCCCCTAATAAACAATGAGCAGTTCTTC. It translates to CASSPLINNEQFF.